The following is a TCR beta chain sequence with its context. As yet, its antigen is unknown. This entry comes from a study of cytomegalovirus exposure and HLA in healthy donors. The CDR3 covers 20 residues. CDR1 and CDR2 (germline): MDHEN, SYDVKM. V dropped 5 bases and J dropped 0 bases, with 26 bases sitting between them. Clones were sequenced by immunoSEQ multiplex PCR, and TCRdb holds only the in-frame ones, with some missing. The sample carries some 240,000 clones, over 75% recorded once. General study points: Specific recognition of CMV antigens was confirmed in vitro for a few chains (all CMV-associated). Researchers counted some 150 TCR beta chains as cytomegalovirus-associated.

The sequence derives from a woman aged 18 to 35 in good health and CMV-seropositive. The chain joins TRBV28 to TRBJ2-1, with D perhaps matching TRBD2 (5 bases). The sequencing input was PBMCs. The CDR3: CASSPPQPPFAGLSYNEQFF. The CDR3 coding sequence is TGTGCCAGCAGTCCACCACAGCCCCCCTTCGCAGGACTCTCCTACAATGAGCAGTTCTTC.